The clone carrying this T cell receptor beta chain was detected a few times. These data originate in a study of T cells in Graves' hyperthyroidism and ophthalmopathy. With 6 bases removed from V and 8 bases from J, the gap between germline ends came to 13 bases. This CDR3 spans 12 amino acids. A patient was excluded if there was uncontrolled infection, other autoimmune disease, pregnancy or lactation. Amplified TCR beta CDR3 regions derived from RNA transcripts. HTBI primers were the set used in a first-round RT-PCR of the TCR CDR3. TCRdb passed the multiplex PCR reads through MiXCR, listing each CDR3 protein once. The sample carries some 300,000 distinct CDR3 sequences, roughly 15% recorded once.

The specimen sequenced was blood. The chain is built from TRBV12-3 or TRBV12-4 and TRBJ1-2; a weak D match, TRBD1 (5 bases). The clonotype originates from a man aged 30 to 39 with Graves' hyperthyroidism. The CDR3 nucleotides read TGTGCCAGCAGCAAGGGGAGTGAGGGCTACACCTTC. It yields the protein CASSKGSEGYTF.